These 7 T cell receptor beta chains came from one sample sequenced in a study of cytomegalovirus exposure and HLA in healthy donors. The PCR had 60 Vbeta and 13 Jbeta primers. Assay used: immunoSEQ multiplex PCR; TCRdb lists only in-frame clones, some missing. The sample records 150,000 to 200,000 clones, 75% to 90% being singletons. The sequencing sample was made of PBMCs. Receptor source: a woman aged 18 to 35 in good health and CMV-seronegative.

The V gene is TRBV7-6, the J gene TRBJ2-5; tentative D call: TRBD1 (6 bases). This CDR3 region has 16 residues. V dropped 5 bases and J dropped 0 bases, with 16 bases sitting between them. CDR1 is SGHVS, CDR2 FNYEAQ, per germline. CDR3 region: CASSPQPTGDQETQYF. CDR3 sequence (DNA): TGTGCCAGCAGCCCGCAGCCGACAGGCGACCAAGAGACCCAGTACTTC. The full variable domain, in which reference TRBV7-6 and TRBJ2-5 provide the parts outside the CDR3, is GAGVSQSPRYKVTKRGQDVALRCDPISGHVSLYWYRQALGQGPEFLTYFNYEAQQDKSGLPNDRFSAERPEGSISTLTIQRTEQRDSAMYRCASSPQPTGDQETQYFGPGTRLLVL.

For the CDR3, the DNA is TGTGCCAGTAGTTCCTACGACAGGCCCCGCAATCAGCCCCAGCATTTT. The encoded protein is CASSSYDRPRNQPQHF. The chain has TRBV19 and TRBJ1-5; D is perhaps TRBD1 (6 bases). This CDR3 has 16 amino acids. Trimming pared 5 bases from V and 2 bases from J, leaving 16 bases between. Germline CDR1 LNHDA, CDR2 SQIVND (reference sequence).

This clone occurred a few times. The chain carries TRBV30 and TRBJ2-3; 9 nucleotides agree with TRBD2. The V segment lost 4 bases and the J segment 1 base; nucleotides outside the gene matches: 12. CDR1 and CDR2 from the germline V gene are GTSNPN and SVGIG (reference sequence). The CDR3 is made up of 17 amino acids. The CDR3 sequence: CAWKSFGGRVCTDTQYF. The CDR3, as DNA: TGTGCCTGGAAATCCTTTGGCGGGAGGGTTTGCACAGATACGCAGTATTTT.

The CDR3 sequence: CASSIRTGGVQIEAFF. The CDR3 nucleotides read TGTGCCAGTAGTATAAGGACAGGGGGCGTGCAGATTGAAGCTTTCTTT. The chain has TRBV19 and TRBJ1-1; 11 nucleotides match TRBD1. The germline gives CDR1 LNHDA, CDR2 SQIVND (reference sequence). The CDR3 spans 16 residues. J lost 7 bases, V lost 2 bases, and 9 bases had no gene match.

This chain connects TRBV28 to TRBJ1-4, with a possible D match to TRBD1 (6 bases). Trimming removed 5 bases at V and 9 bases at J, with 10 bases between. Germline V CDR1 and CDR2: MDHEN, SYDVKM. The CDR3 has 12 amino acids. CDR3: CASSLGQKKLFF. The CDR3, as DNA: TGTGCCAGCAGTCTAGGACAGAAAAAACTGTTTTTT.

The chain uses TRBV23-1 and TRBJ1-4; D gene uncertain. TRBV23-1 is designated an ORF whose function remains uncertain. V was clipped by 3 bases and J by 0 bases, with 17 bases between them. The CDR3 runs 18 residues. The CDR3 bases are TGCGCCAGCAGTCATGCCCGGGTGAAATTTGCAACTAATGAAAAACTGTTTTTT. This sequence encodes CASSHARVKFATNEKLFF.

The J gene is TRBJ2-5, the V gene TRBV2; the match to TRBD2 covers 11 bases. The J call could be wrong; TRBJ2-7 is a better fit for the DNA end. Per germline, CDR1 SNHLY and CDR2 FYNNEI. The CDR3 totals 15 residues. The DNA for the CDR3 is TGTGCCAGCAGGGAACTAGCGGGAGAGCCCTACGAGCAGTACTTC. Its protein is CASRELAGEPYEQYF.